This T cell receptor beta chain stems from a study of blood T cell repertoires in COVID-19 (dated by TCRdb to the early 2020s). At the level of the whole study: Samples covering the acute and convalescent phases of COVID-19 were provided by collaborators in the United States, Italy and Spain. The material from the prospective study consisted of cDNA or gDNA derived from T cells, B-cell-depleted T cells, or PBMCs. Samples were obtained from the ongoing ImmuneRACE study (first 160 participants) and from 1,000 to 1,500 subjects provided by 6 global collaborators. Deeply sampled blood TCRbeta repertoires from subjects exposed to, actively infected with, or recovered from COVID-19 were included in the dataset. The repertoires were released in a freely available public database intended as a resource for research on the immune response to SARS-CoV-2. Sample metadata almost always included a de-identified subject ID, COVID-19 status, age in years and sex. HLA class I and class II types, where available, came from metadata supplied by the sample provider rather than from assay-based typing. Study-level results and caveats: Clinical and demographic metadata were provided uncurated, with the amount varying by source and participant.

The collaborating institutions used their own protocols to collect whole blood in K2EDTA tubes. Collaborator samples were shipped for TCRbeta analysis as frozen whole blood, isolated PBMCs, or DNA extracted from either sample type. As regards this clone: The target of this receptor is not known. No qualities accompany the bases; no much larger clone lies one base away.

V loses 4 bases of germline sequence and J loses 1 base, and the interval between the two ends is 7 bases. For CDR1 and CDR2, the germline V gene (reference sequence) lists SEHNR and FQNEAQ. CDR3 length: 13 amino acids, cysteine to phenylalanine. Only the CDR3 DNA is retained, 39 bases long and in frame from the first base. The immunoSEQ Assay, a bias-controlled multiplex PCR, was used to amplify TCRbeta CDR3 regions from genomic DNA. For the original study's pipeline: The number of nucleated cells in each sample was estimated from the amplification of reference gene primers within the assay. Sequence reads were collapsed and filtered to measure the absolute abundance of every unique TCRbeta CDR3 rearrangement. For each sample, productive Simpson clonality was calculated as the square root of Simpson's diversity index over productive rearrangements. The source is immuneACCESS, and TCRdb retained only in-frame sequences with V and J called. Part of the clones is not carried over; for the studies checked, unresolved V genes explain less than half of this, and the remainder is unexplained. For V, J and clone size, that table is used; D and trimming come from the DNA. This sample has under 150,000 clones in its table, and roughly 85% of those were observed once. About 3% of the sample is held by the ten biggest clonotypes.

Sequences were obtained from peripheral blood. This receptor was identified in a middle-aged man with acute or convalescent COVID-19. The rearranged chain carries TRBV7-9 and TRBJ1-1; a confident D gene designation cannot be given. The CDR3 here reads CASSSPGNTEAFF. The bases are TGTGCCAGCAGCTCCCCGGGGAACACTGAAGCTTTCTTT.